A single sample is the source of the 4 T cell receptor beta chains below, sequenced in a study of blood T cell repertoires in COVID-19. Assay used: immunoSEQ multiplex PCR; TCRdb lists only in-frame clones, some missing. Found here are more than 250,000 clones, over 80% of them singletons; the top ten hold around 4.5%. The material sequenced was peripheral blood. The receptors originated from a man in his 60s who had recovered from COVID-19.

V gene TRBV9 combines with J gene TRBJ2-5; D may be TRBD1 (6 bases). CDR1 and CDR2 from the germline V gene are SGDLS and YYNGEE. The CDR3 extends over 13 amino acids. V gave up 0 bases and J gave up 3 bases, with 6 bases separating them. The CDR3 nucleotides are TGTGCCAGCAGCGTAGACAGGGAAGAGACCCAGTACTTC. Translated, it gives CASSVDREETQYF.

The V call is TRBV2, the J call TRBJ1-5; 7 nucleotides match TRBD1. After removal of 6 bases from V and 1 base from J, the junction contained 3 bases not matched to a gene. Per germline, CDR1 SNHLY and CDR2 FYNNEI. The CDR3 sequence is 14 residues long. The CDR3 region has the DNA TGTGCCAGCAGGGGACAGATAAGCAATCAGCCCCAGCATTTT. As protein: CASRGQISNQPQHF.

V is TRBV5-4 and J is TRBJ2-2, with 7 bases identical to TRBD1. Unmatched junction bases numbered 5, after V lost 7 bases and J lost 2 bases. Germline V lookup: CDR1 SGHNT, CDR2 YYREEE (reference sequence). CDR3 size: 14 residues. The CDR3: CASQGQLNTGELFF. The CDR3 DNA is TGTGCCAGCCAGGGACAGCTAAACACCGGGGAGCTGTTTTTT. The complete variable domain, with remaining parts taken from reference TRBV5-4 and TRBJ2-2, reads ETGVTQSPTHLIKTRGQQVTLRCSSQSGHNTVSWYQQALGQGPQFIFQYYREEENGRGNFPPRFSGLQFPNYSSELNVNALELDDSALYLCASQGQLNTGELFFGEGSRLTVL.

The V and J genes are TRBV19 and TRBJ2-3, with 13 positions matching TRBD2. After removal of 4 bases from V and 1 base from J, the junction contained 2 bases not matched to a gene. Germline CDR1 reads LNHDA; CDR2 reads SQIVND (reference sequence). This CDR3 region has 16 residues. CDR3 protein: CASSSGLAGGTDTQYF. The DNA of the CDR3 is TGTGCCAGTAGTAGCGGACTAGCGGGGGGCACAGATACGCAGTATTTT. The full variable domain, its missing parts supplied by reference TRBV19 and TRBJ2-3, is DGGITQSPKYLFRKEGQNVTLSCEQNLNHDAMYWYRQDPGQGLRLIYYSQIVNDFQKGDIAEGYSVSREKKESFPLTVTSAQKNPTAFYLCASSSGLAGGTDTQYFGPGTRLTVL.